The 3 T cell receptor beta chains in this list originate from one sample, sequenced in a study of spatial heterogeneity in lung cancer. Overall study findings and caveats: Mutation counts in tumors were tracked by counts of expanded intratumoral alpha and beta TCRs.

Time point indicated: sample taken at primary tumor resection. These receptors lack a known antigen. TCRdb analysed the 5' RACE reads with MiXCR anew, one entry per CDR3 protein. The data contain 8,000 or so distinct CDR3 sequences, approximately 13% of them singletons. The source material was lung tumor tissue, sampled at surgery. The receptors were sampled from a male donor with early-stage non-small cell lung cancer.

This clonotype is medium-sized in the sample. A library made for alpha chains picked up this beta chain off target, so its size means little. The rearrangement links TRBV4-1 to TRBJ2-2, with a weak D call TRBD1 (7 bases). Germline loops: CDR1 MGHRA, CDR2 YSYEKL. Trimming stripped 1 base from V and 7 bases from J, with 13 bases between. CDR3 length equals 15 residues. The CDR3 DNA sequence: TGCGCCAGCAGCCAAGCCAGGGGGGTTTACGGGGAGCTGTTTTTT. This sequence encodes CASSQARGVYGELFF.

This clonotype was seen at least ten times. The library was prepared for alpha chains; this beta chain is a stray read, so its frequency means little. This sequence joins TRBV27 and TRBJ2-1, with TRBD2 matching 7 bases. Germline CDR1 reads MNHEY; CDR2 reads SMNVEV (reference sequence). The CDR3 length is 16 residues. With V trimmed by 0 bases and J by 7 bases, 9 bases remained unmatched. The CDR3 here is CASSLSGGSGSNEQFF. The DNA for the CDR3 is TGTGCCAGCAGTTTATCGGGCGGGAGTGGATCGAATGAGCAGTTCTTC.

This clonotype has at least ten counts. Since the library was made to target alpha chains, this beta chain is a stray read and its abundance is not meaningful. The V call is TRBV20-1, the J call TRBJ2-7, with a possible D match to TRBD2 (6 bases). Germline values: CDR1 DFQATT, CDR2 SNEGSKA (reference sequence). This CDR3 has 13 amino acids. V lost 7 bases and J lost 2, with 15 bases in between. As DNA, the CDR3 is TGCAGTGGTAGCGGAGGGATCGCCTACGAGCAGTACTTC. It is translated as CSGSGGIAYEQYF.